This T cell receptor (beta chain) emerged from a study of control samples from healthy donors and cancer patients. Produced via immunoSEQ multiplex PCR; TCRdb's table is partial and in-frame only. The table lists 90,000 to 150,000 clones, approximately 90% of them singletons, with approximately 3.5% in the top ten. In this sample, this clone turned up once. V was pared by 4 bases and J by 4 bases, with 13 bases of the junction left unmatched. Germline CDR1 SGHRS, CDR2 YFSETQ. The CDR3 runs to 17 residues. The receptor was derived from a man aged 40-50 years in good health. The gene calls are TRBV5-1 and TRBJ2-7, with 11 bases fitting TRBD1. The sequencing input was blood. CDR3 loop: CASSQNPTGQGAYEQYF. DNA of the CDR3: TGCGCCAGCAGCCAGAACCCAACCGGACAGGGGGCATACGAGCAGTACTTC.